A single sample gave rise to the 5 T cell receptor beta chains below, sequenced in a study of T-cell memory formation after mild COVID-19. TCRdb used MiXCR to reprocess the 5' RACE reads, holding one entry per CDR3 protein. This sample has 40,000 to 55,000 distinct CDR3 sequences, with 9% to 15% found just once. Sample: PBMCs or a T cell subset sorted from them (not recorded which). The source is a man aged 18 to 35 who had mild COVID-19 (a few samples of this study predate the infection). Cell type and time point are not known.

There are a few counts of this clonotype. The V gene is TRBV14, the J gene TRBJ1-1, with 7 bases lining up with TRBD1. Germline V lookup: CDR1 SGHDN, CDR2 FVKESK. This CDR3 comprises 15 residues. V lost 4 bases to trimming and J lost 7 bases; unmatched junction nucleotides: 12. CDR3: CASSLGGGLAREAFF. The CDR3 nucleotides read TGTGCCAGCAGCCTAGGAGGGGGCTTAGCCCGTGAAGCTTTCTTT.

V is TRBV10-3 and J is TRBJ1-1; D is perhaps TRBD1 (5 bases). The germline CDR1 and CDR2 sequences are ENHRY and SYGVKD. There are 12 residues in the CDR3. Trimming took off 3 bases at V and 10 bases at J, with 12 bases between the two ends. The CDR3 region has the DNA TGTGCCATCAGTGAACCGGGGGAAGGAGCTTTCTTT. It yields the protein CAISEPGEGAFF.

This clonotype was recorded at least ten times. This chain connects TRBV11-1 to TRBJ2-1; no clear D gene. The CDR3 runs 13 residues. Germline values: CDR1 SGHAT, CDR2 FQDESV (reference sequence). With 4 bases removed from V and 5 bases from J, the gap between germline ends came to 9 bases. For the CDR3, the DNA is TGTGCCAGCAGCTCGGACCTTAACAATGAGCAGTTCTTC. Translating it yields CASSSDLNNEQFF.

This clonotype has at least ten counts. The chain joins TRBV7-2 to TRBJ2-3; 7 bases match TRBD2. This CDR3 has 13 residues. Germline trimming cut 5 bases from V and 10 bases from J; bases unmatched to any gene: 9. The V gene's germline CDR1 is SGHTA and CDR2 FQGNSA. The CDR3 nucleotides read TGTGCCAGCAGCCCCCAGACTAGCCTCTCGCAGTATTTT. This codes for CASSPQTSLSQYF.

This clonotype was observed a handful of times. V usage is TRBV7-9 and J usage is TRBJ2-5; possibly TRBD1 for D (5 bases). CDR1 is SEHNR, CDR2 FQNEAQ, per germline (reference sequence). The CDR3 extends over 15 amino acids. Trimming pared 6 bases from V and 5 bases from J, leaving 19 bases between. DNA of the CDR3: TGTGCCAGCAGTCAGGGTCAAGGACCATTCGAGACCCAGTACTTC. This translates into CASSQGQGPFETQYF.